These 21 T cell receptor beta chains originate from one sample sequenced in a study of ipilimumab plus nivolumab after autologous stem cell transplantation. Using immunoSEQ multiplex PCR, the repertoire was profiled, and TCRdb retains in-frame clones only, with some absent. This table has some 87,000 clones, approximately 86% appearing once. Sequences were derived from PBMCs, sampled in a trial of ipilimumab plus nivolumab as post-transplant consolidation. The receptors were gathered from a male donor with diffuse large B-cell lymphoma.

This chain uses TRBV19 with TRBJ1-6; TRBD1 matches 11 bases. Per the germline V gene, CDR1 is LNHDA and CDR2 is SQIVND (reference sequence). The ends lost 8 bases at V and 10 bases at J; junction bases unmatched: 7. The CDR3 is made up of 14 amino acids. As DNA, the CDR3 is TGTGCCAGTCGGGGACAGGGGGATTCCTCACCCCTCCACTTT. This translates into CASRGQGDSSPLHF. Complete variable domain (other parts from reference TRBV19 and TRBJ1-6): DGGITQSPKYLFRKEGQNVTLSCEQNLNHDAMYWYRQDPGQGLRLIYYSQIVNDFQKGDIAEGYSVSREKKESFPLTVTSAQKNPTAFYLCASRGQGDSSPLHFGNGTRLTVT.

This chain connects TRBV12-5 to TRBJ1-5; TRBD1 is a possible D gene (5 bases). Deletions cut 4 bases from V and 3 bases from J, with 19 bases between. The CDR3 contains 17 residues. The germline V gene encodes CDR1 LGHNT and CDR2 FRNRAP. The CDR3 region has the DNA TGTGCTAGTGGTTCCCTCCGTAGTGGGGCCGACAATCAGCCCCAGCATTTT. As protein: CASGSLRSGADNQPQHF.

The chain links TRBV9 to TRBJ2-3; 7 bases are a match to TRBD1. The V gene's germline CDR1 is SGDLS and CDR2 YYNGEE. Trimming removed 4 bases from V and 5 bases from J; junction bases left unmatched: 4. The CDR3 has 13 residues. This chain's CDR3 is CASSKGAQDTQYF. CDR3 sequence (DNA): TGTGCCAGCAGCAAGGGGGCCCAAGATACGCAGTATTTT.

The count of this clone is one. This chain links TRBV29-1 with TRBJ1-1; D unclear. The CDR3 is 12 amino acids. Trimming removed 7 bases from V and 5 bases from J, with 14 bases in between. Germline values: CDR1 SQVTM, CDR2 ANQGSEA. DNA for the CDR3: TGCAGCGCTGCCAACTTACGGACTGAAGCTTTCTTT. Protein: CSAANLRTEAFF.

This clone has only a few counts. The chain joins TRBV7-8 to TRBJ1-5; TRBD1 agrees at 8 bases. The CDR3 is made up of 18 amino acids. Germline V gene lookup returns CDR1 SGHVS and CDR2 FQNEAQ. V shed 4 bases, J shed 3 bases, and the junction held 14 bases outside the gene matches. Written as DNA, the CDR3 is TGTGCCAGCAGCTCCGGACAGGGAGTCATGGTGGTCAATCAGCCCCAGCATTTT. It specifies CASSSGQGVMVVNQPQHF.

The chain uses TRBV6-1 and TRBJ2-4; D may be TRBD2 (5 bases). CDR3 length equals 19 residues. The germline V gene has CDR1 MNHNS and CDR2 SASEGT. V lost 2 bases and J lost 0, with 20 bases in between. CDR3 amino acids: CASSESLVEAQLAKNIQYF. The CDR3 DNA reads TGTGCCAGCAGTGAAAGTCTGGTGGAGGCCCAACTAGCCAAAAACATTCAGTACTTC.

The rearrangement links TRBV18 to TRBJ1-5; tentative D call: TRBD1 (5 bases). Between the trimmed V and J ends, which lost 6 bases and 7 bases, there was a span of 31 bases. Germline V gene sequence: CDR1 KGHSH, CDR2 LQKENI. The CDR3 is made up of 19 amino acids. CDR3 nucleotides: TGTGCCAGCTCCCCTAACCGGGGCGGCAGGTCAGGACAAAGGCAGCCCCAGCATTTT. Its translation is CASSPNRGGRSGQRQPQHF.

The table lists this clone with a few counts. The rearrangement joins TRBV2 to TRBJ1-6; D is ambiguous. The CDR3 contains 12 residues. The V gene lost 7 bases and the J gene lost 8 bases, with 9 bases spanning the gap. CDR1 SNHLY and CDR2 FYNNEI come from the germline V gene. The CDR3 DNA reads TGTGCCAGCACTGACTTCGATTCACCCCTCCACTTT. Translation: CASTDFDSPLHF.

The chain uses TRBV18 and TRBJ2-1; TRBD2 matches at 12 bases. Trimming at V came to 3 bases and at J to 4 bases, leaving 7 bases not matched to a gene. The CDR3 contains 17 residues. Germline CDR1 reads KGHSH; CDR2 reads LQKENI. This chain's CDR3 is CASSPGLAGYSYNEQFF. The CDR3 coding sequence is TGTGCCAGCTCACCCGGACTAGCGGGGTATTCTTACAATGAGCAGTTCTTC.

This clone showed up just a few times. This chain joins TRBV7-2 and TRBJ2-1; D possibly matches TRBD1 or TRBD2 (6 bases each). This CDR3 region has 15 residues. V lost 5 bases and J lost 6, with 17 bases in between. CDR1 is SGHTA, CDR2 FQGNSA, per germline. DNA of the CDR3: TGTGCCAGCAGCCCCCGGGAACGGGGGCGCAATGAGCAGTTCTTC. This encodes CASSPRERGRNEQFF.

V usage is TRBV5-4 and J usage is TRBJ2-5; 15 bases fit TRBD2. The J segment lost 4 bases and the V segment lost 4 bases, leaving 2 bases of the junction unmatched. The CDR3 sequence is 15 residues long. Germline lookup yields CDR1 SGHNT and CDR2 YYREEE (reference sequence). The CDR3 sequence is CASSQGLAGGETQYF. In nucleotides, the CDR3 is TGTGCCAGCAGCCAGGGACTAGCGGGGGGAGAGACCCAGTACTTC.

V usage is TRBV2 and J usage is TRBJ1-5; a weak D match, TRBD1 (5 bases). Germline lookup yields CDR1 SNHLY and CDR2 FYNNEI. Trimming cost V 4 bases and J 6 bases, with 7 bases left between them. CDR3 length equals 12 residues. CDR3 coding DNA: TGTGCCAGCAGTGTGCAGGGTCAGCCCCAGCATTTT. Protein sequence: CASSVQGQPQHF.

This chain uses TRBV29-1 with TRBJ1-3; 7 positions match TRBD1. The germline gives CDR1 SQVTM, CDR2 ANQGSEA. The CDR3 has 16 residues. Losses at the gene ends were 3 bases for V and 11 bases for J; bases not matched to a gene: 19. Here the CDR3 DNA reads TGCAGCGTTGAGTCTAGGTGGGGGACAGCGGGTTTAGCCATATATTTT. Translation: CSVESRWGTAGLAIYF. The variable domain in full, with the rest retrieved from reference TRBV29-1 and TRBJ1-3, is SAVISQKPSRDICQRGTSLTIQCQVDSQVTMMFWYRQQPGQSLTLIATANQGSEATYESGFVIDKFPISRPNLTFSTLTVSNMSPEDSSIYLCSVESRWGTAGLAIYFGEGSWLTVV.

The chain uses TRBV5-1 and TRBJ1-2, with 10 positions matching TRBD1. Germline V lookup: CDR1 SGHRS, CDR2 YFSETQ. V lost 3 bases to trimming and J lost 4 bases; unmatched junction nucleotides: 6. CDR3 length: 15 amino acids. The DNA for the CDR3 is TGCGCCAGCAGCTCCCAGGGACAGGGGACCTATGGCTACACCTTC. Protein: CASSSQGQGTYGYTF.

The chain has TRBV6-5 and TRBJ1-2, with TRBD1 matching over 7 bases. J gave up 4 bases and V 5 bases, and 7 bases lay outside the gene matches. Germline V gene data show CDR1 as MNHEY and CDR2 as SVGAGI. This CDR3 has 14 amino acids. CDR3 protein: CASSDDRAPYGYTF. The CDR3 DNA sequence: TGTGCCAGCAGTGACGACAGGGCCCCCTATGGCTACACCTTC.

This clone was detected a few times. The V and J genes are TRBV7-2 and TRBJ2-4; D is perhaps TRBD1 or TRBD2 (7 bases each). The CDR3 contains 17 residues. CDR1 is SGHTA, CDR2 FQGNSA, per germline. Trimming took off 6 bases at V and 5 bases at J, with 23 bases between the two ends. The CDR3 DNA is TGTGCCAGCAGTCAGGGGGGGGCGGGGAACGGACAAAACATTCAGTACTTC. This translates into CASSQGGAGNGQNIQYF. Based on the CDR3 plus reference TRBV7-2 and TRBJ2-4, the full variable domain is GAGVSQSPSNKVTEKGKDVELRCDPISGHTALYWYRQSLGQGLEFLIYFQGNSAPDKSGLPSDRFSAERTGGSVSTLTIQRTQQEDSAVYLCASSQGGAGNGQNIQYFGAGTRLSVL.

The rearrangement links TRBV28 to TRBJ1-5; unclear D gene. Germline CDR1 MDHEN, CDR2 SYDVKM. The CDR3 is 14 residues long. V was shortened by 6 bases and J by 4 bases, with 13 bases between the two germline ends. This chain's CDR3 is CASSSPGANQPQHF. For the CDR3, the DNA is TGTGCCAGCAGCTCCCCGGGAGCTAATCAGCCCCAGCATTTT.

This chain uses TRBV19 with TRBJ2-3; 8 bases agree with TRBD2. CDR3 length equals 17 residues. Germline V gene sequence: CDR1 LNHDA, CDR2 SQIVND (reference sequence). The V and J ends lost 5 bases and 4 bases, in that order; junction bases with no gene match: 14. The CDR3 DNA reads TGTGCCAGTAGTCTACGTCCCGGGACTAGTAGGCCAGATACGCAGTATTTT. Its translation: CASSLRPGTSRPDTQYF.

The genes are TRBV6-5 and TRBJ1-4; D not resolved. The V gene lost 6 bases and the J gene lost 8 bases, with 7 bases spanning the gap. The CDR3 totals 11 residues. The germline CDR1 and CDR2 sequences are MNHEY and SVGAGI. CDR3 coding DNA: TGTGCCAGCAGATTTGGGGAAAAACTGTTTTTT. Amino acids: CASRFGEKLFF.

The genes are TRBV18 and TRBJ1-2; tentative D call: TRBD1 (5 bases). The CDR3 has 14 amino acids. V was cut by 0 bases and J by 5 bases, with 10 bases left in between. Germline loops: CDR1 KGHSH, CDR2 LQKENI. The DNA of the CDR3 is TGTGCCAGCTCACCACCTGGGGACTTTTATGGCTACACCTTC. It specifies CASSPPGDFYGYTF. The whole variable domain, remainder taken from reference TRBV18 and TRBJ1-2, is NAGVMQNPRHLVRRRGQEARLRCSPMKGHSHVYWYRQLPEEGLKFMVYLQKENIIDESGMPKERFSAEFPKEGPSILRIQQVVRGDSAAYFCASSPPGDFYGYTFGSGTRLTVV.

The chain uses TRBV27 and TRBJ2-7, with 9 bases that match TRBD1. Trimming removed 0 bases from V and 6 bases from J; junction bases left unmatched: 6. This CDR3 is 15 amino acids long. Germline V gene data show CDR1 as MNHEY and CDR2 as SMNVEV (reference sequence). CDR3 residues: CASSLSRDRVGEQYF. The CDR3 DNA reads TGTGCCAGCAGTTTATCTAGGGACAGGGTCGGCGAGCAGTACTTC.